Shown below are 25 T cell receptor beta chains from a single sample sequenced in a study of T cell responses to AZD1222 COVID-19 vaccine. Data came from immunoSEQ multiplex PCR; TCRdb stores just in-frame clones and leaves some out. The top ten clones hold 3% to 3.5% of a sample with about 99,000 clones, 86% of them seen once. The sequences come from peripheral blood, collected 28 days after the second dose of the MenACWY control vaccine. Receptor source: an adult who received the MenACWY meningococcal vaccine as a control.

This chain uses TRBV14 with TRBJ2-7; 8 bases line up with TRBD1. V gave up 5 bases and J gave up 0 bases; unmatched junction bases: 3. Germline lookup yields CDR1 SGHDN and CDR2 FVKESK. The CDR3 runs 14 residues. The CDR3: CASSVDRGSYEQYF. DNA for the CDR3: TGTGCCAGCAGCGTAGACAGGGGCTCCTACGAGCAGTACTTC.

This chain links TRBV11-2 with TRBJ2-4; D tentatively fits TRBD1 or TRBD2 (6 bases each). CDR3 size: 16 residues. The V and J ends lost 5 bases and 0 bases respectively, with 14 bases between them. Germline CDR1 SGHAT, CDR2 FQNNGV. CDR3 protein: CASSRRGTRAKNIQYF. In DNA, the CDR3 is TGTGCCAGCAGCCGGAGGGGGACTCGAGCCAAAAACATTCAGTACTTC.

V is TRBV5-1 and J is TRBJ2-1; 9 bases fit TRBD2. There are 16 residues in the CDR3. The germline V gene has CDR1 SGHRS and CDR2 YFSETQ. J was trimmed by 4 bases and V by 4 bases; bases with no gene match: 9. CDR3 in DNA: TGCGCCAGCAGCGGCGGCGGGGCGGGGGGGTACAATGAGCAGTTCTTC. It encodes CASSGGGAGGYNEQFF.

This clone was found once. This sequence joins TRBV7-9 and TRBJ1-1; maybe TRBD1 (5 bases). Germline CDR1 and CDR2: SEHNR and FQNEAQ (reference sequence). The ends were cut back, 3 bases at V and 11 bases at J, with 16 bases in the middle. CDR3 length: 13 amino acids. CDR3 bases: TGTGCCAGCAGCTTTGGTGGGGGAGGGGATGCTTTCTTT. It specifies CASSFGGGGDAFF.

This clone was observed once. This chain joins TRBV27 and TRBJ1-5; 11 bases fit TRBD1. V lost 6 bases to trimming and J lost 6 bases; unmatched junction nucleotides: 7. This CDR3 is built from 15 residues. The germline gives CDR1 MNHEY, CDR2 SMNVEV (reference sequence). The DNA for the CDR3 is TGTGCCAGCAGCCGGACAGGGGGCGCGTCTCAGCCCCAGCATTTT. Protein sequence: CASSRTGGASQPQHF.

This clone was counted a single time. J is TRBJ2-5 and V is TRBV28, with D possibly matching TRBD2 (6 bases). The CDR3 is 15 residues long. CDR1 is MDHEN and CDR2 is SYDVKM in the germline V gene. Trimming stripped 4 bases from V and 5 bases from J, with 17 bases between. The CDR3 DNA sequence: TGTGCCAGCAGTTCCTCCGGGACTGGCTGGGAGACCCAGTACTTC. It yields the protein CASSSSGTGWETQYF.

The CDR3 DNA sequence: TGTGCCAGCTCCCGGACTAGCGGGGCGGAGACCCAGTACTTC. Its translation: CASSRTSGAETQYF. The rearrangement uses TRBV18 and TRBJ2-5; TRBD2 matches 12 bases. Losses at the gene ends were 6 bases for V and 5 bases for J; bases not matched to a gene: 4. The CDR3 is 14 amino acids. Germline V gives CDR1 KGHSH, CDR2 LQKENI. Using reference TRBV18 and TRBJ2-5 for the parts outside the CDR3, the full variable domain is NAGVMQNPRHLVRRRGQEARLRCSPMKGHSHVYWYRQLPEEGLKFMVYLQKENIIDESGMPKERFSAEFPKEGPSILRIQQVVRGDSAAYFCASSRTSGAETQYFGPGTRLLVL.

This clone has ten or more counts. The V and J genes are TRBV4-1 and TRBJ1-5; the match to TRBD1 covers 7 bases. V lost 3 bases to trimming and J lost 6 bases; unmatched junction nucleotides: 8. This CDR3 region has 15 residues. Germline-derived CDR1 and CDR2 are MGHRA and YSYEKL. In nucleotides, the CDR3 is TGCGCCAGCAGCCAGACTCGACAGGGAGCTCAGCCCCAGCATTTT. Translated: CASSQTRQGAQPQHF.

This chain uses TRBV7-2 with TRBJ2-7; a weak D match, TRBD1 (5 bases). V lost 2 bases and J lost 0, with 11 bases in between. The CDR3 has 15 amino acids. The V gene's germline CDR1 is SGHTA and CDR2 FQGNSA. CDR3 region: CASSLIQELSYEQYF. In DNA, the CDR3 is TGTGCCAGCAGCTTAATACAGGAGCTCTCCTACGAGCAGTACTTC.

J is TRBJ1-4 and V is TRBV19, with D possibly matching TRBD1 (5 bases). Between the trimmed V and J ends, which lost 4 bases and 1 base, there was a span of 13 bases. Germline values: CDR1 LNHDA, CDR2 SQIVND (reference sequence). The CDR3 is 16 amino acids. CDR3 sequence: CASSSAWGRTNEKLFF. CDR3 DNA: TGTGCCAGTAGTAGCGCCTGGGGGAGAACTAATGAAAAACTGTTTTTT.

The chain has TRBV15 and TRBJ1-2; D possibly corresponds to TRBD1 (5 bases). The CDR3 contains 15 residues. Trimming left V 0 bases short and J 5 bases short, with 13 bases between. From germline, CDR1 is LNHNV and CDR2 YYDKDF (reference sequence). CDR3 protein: CATSRDQTGVYGYTF. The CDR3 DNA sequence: TGTGCCACCAGCAGAGATCAAACAGGAGTTTATGGCTACACCTTC. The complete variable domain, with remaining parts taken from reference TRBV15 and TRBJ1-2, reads DAMVIQNPRYQVTQFGKPVTLSCSQTLNHNVMYWYQQKSSQAPKLLFHYYDKDFNNEADTPDNFQSRRPNTSFCFLDIRSPGLGDTAMYLCATSRDQTGVYGYTFGSGTRLTVV.

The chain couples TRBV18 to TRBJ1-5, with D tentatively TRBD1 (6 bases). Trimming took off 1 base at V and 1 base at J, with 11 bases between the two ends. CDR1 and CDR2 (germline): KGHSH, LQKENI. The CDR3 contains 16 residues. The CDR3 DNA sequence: TGTGCCAGCTCACCACTTAGCAGGGGAAGCAATCAGCCCCAGCATTTT. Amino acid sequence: CASSPLSRGSNQPQHF.

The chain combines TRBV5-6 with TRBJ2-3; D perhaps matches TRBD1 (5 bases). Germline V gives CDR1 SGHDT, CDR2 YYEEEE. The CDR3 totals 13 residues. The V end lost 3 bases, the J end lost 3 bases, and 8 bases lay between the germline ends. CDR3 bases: TGTGCCAGCAGCTATGACAGAACAGATACGCAGTATTTT. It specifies CASSYDRTDTQYF.

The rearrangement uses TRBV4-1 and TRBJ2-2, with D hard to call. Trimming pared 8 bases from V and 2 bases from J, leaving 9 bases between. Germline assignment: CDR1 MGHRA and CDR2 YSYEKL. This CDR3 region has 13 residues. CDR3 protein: CASALGNTGELFF. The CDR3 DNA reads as TGCGCCAGCGCCTTAGGTAACACCGGGGAGCTGTTTTTT.

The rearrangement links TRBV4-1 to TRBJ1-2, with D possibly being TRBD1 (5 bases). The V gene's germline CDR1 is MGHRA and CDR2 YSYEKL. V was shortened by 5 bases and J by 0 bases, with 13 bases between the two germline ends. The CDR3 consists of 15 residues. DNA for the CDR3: TGCGCCAGCAGCTCGCCGGGACGGACTAACTATGGCTACACCTTC. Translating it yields CASSSPGRTNYGYTF.

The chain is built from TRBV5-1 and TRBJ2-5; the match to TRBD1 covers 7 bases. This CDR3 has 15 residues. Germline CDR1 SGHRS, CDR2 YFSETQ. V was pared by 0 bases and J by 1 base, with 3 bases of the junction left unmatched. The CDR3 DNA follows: TGCGCCAGCAGCTTGGGACAGGGCTTCCAAGAGACCCAGTACTTC. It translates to CASSLGQGFQETQYF. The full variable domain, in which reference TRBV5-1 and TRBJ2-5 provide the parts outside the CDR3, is KAGVTQTPRYLIKTRGQQVTLSCSPISGHRSVSWYQQTPGQGLQFLFEYFSETQRNKGNFPGRFSGRQFSNSRSEMNVSTLELGDSALYLCASSLGQGFQETQYFGPGTRLLVL.

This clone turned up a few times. For the CDR3, the DNA is TGTGCCAGCAGTTCCCCCTTTGGGGGAAGTCAGCGGTACGAGCAGTACTTC. Its protein is CASSSPFGGSQRYEQYF. The genes are TRBV28 and TRBJ2-7; D is tentatively TRBD1 or TRBD2 (5 bases each). Germline lookup yields CDR1 MDHEN and CDR2 SYDVKM. The CDR3 loop spans 17 amino acids. V was shortened by 4 bases and J by 4 bases, with 23 bases between the two germline ends.

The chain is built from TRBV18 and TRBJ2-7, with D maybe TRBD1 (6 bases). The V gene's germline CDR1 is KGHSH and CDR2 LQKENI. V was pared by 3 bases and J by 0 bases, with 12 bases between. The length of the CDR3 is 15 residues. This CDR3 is CASSPGQILSYEQYF. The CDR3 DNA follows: TGTGCCAGCTCACCTGGACAGATCCTCTCCTACGAGCAGTACTTC.

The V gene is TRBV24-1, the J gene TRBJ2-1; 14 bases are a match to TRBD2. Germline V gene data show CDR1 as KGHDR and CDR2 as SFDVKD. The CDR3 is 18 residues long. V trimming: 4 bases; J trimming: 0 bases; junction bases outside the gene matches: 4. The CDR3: CATSDPGLAGGSYNEQFF. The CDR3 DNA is TGTGCCACCAGTGACCCCGGACTAGCGGGGGGCTCCTACAATGAGCAGTTCTTC.

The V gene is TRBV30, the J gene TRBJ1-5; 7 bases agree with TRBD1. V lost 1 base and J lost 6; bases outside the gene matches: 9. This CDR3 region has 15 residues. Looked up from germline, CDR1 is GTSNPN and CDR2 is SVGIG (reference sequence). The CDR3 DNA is TGTGCCTGGAGTGCCGGACAGGCCCCGACTCAGCCCCAGCATTTT. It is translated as CAWSAGQAPTQPQHF. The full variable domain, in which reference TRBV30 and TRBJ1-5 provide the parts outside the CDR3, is SQTIHQWPATLVQPVGSPLSLECTVEGTSNPNLYWYRQAAGRGLQLLFYSVGIGQISSEVPQNLSASRPQDRQFILSSKKLLLSDSGFYLCAWSAGQAPTQPQHFGDGTRLSIL.

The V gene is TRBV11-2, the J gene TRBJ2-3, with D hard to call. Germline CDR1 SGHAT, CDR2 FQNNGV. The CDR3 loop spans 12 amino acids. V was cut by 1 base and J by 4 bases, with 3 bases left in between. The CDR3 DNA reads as TGTGCCAGCAGCTTAGTGTCAGATACGCAGTATTTT. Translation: CASSLVSDTQYF. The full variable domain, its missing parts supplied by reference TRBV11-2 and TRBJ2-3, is EAGVAQSPRYKIIEKRQSVAFWCNPISGHATLYWYQQILGQGPKLLIQFQNNGVVDDSQLPKDRFSAERLKGVDSTLKIQPAKLEDSAVYLCASSLVSDTQYFGPGTRLTVL.

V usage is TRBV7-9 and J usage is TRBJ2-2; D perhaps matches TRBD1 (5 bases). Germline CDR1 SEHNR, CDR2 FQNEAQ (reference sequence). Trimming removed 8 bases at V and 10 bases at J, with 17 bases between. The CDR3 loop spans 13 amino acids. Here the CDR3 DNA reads TGTGCCAGCGGATTCCAGGGAAATAAGGAGCTGTTTTTT. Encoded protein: CASGFQGNKELFF. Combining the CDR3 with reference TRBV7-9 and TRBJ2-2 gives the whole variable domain DTGVSQNPRHKITKRGQNVTFRCDPISEHNRLYWYRQTLGQGPEFLTYFQNEAQLEKSRLLSDRFSAERPKGSFSTLEIQRTEQGDSAMYLCASGFQGNKELFFGEGSRLTVL.

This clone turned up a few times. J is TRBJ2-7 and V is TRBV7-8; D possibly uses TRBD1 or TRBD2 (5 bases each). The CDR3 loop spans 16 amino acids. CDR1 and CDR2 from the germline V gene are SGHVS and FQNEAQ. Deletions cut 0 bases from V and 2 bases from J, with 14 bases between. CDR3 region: CASSLATGTLTYEQYF. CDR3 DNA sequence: TGTGCCAGCAGCTTAGCGACCGGGACGCTTACCTACGAGCAGTACTTC.

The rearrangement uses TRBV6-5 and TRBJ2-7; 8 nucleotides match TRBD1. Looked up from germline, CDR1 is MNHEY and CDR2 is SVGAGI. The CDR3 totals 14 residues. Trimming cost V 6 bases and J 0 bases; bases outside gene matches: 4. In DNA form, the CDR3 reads TGTGCCAGCAGAAACAGGGGGAGCTCCTACGAGCAGTACTTC. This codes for CASRNRGSSYEQYF.

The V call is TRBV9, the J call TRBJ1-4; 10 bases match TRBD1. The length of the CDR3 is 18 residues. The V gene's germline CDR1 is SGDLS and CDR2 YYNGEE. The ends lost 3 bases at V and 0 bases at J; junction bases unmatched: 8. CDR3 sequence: CASSETGGPFATNEKLFF. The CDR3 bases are TGTGCCAGCAGCGAGACAGGGGGCCCCTTTGCAACTAATGAAAAACTGTTTTTT. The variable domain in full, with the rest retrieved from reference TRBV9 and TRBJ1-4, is DSGVTQTPKHLITATGQRVTLRCSPRSGDLSVYWYQQSLDQGLQFLIQYYNGEERAKGNILERFSAQQFPDLHSELNLSSLELGDSALYFCASSETGGPFATNEKLFFGSGTQLSVL.